This T cell receptor (beta chain) was recovered during a study of blood T cell repertoires in COVID-19. CDR3 length equals 15 residues. From germline, CDR1 is LGHNA and CDR2 YNFKEQ. The junction had 5 bases not matched to a gene; V was cut back by 4 bases and J by 3 bases. Sequenced by immunoSEQ multiplex PCR; TCRdb stores in-frame clones only, minus some. The sample lists roughly 430,000 clones; roughly 88% were seen once. The sequencing sample was made of PBMCs or T cells enriched from blood (not recorded which). This clonotype was obtained from a woman younger than 30 who had been exposed to COVID-19. This chain connects TRBV4-2 to TRBJ2-1, with 8 nucleotides matching TRBD2. CDR3 in amino acids: CASSLTSGLYNEQFF. For the CDR3, the DNA is TGTGCCAGCAGCCTCACTAGCGGCCTCTACAATGAGCAGTTCTTC.